This section outlines one T cell receptor (beta chain) sequence together with its context. Antigen unknown. These data are taken from a study of cytomegalovirus exposure and HLA in healthy donors. With 60 Vbeta and 13 Jbeta primers, the PCR was carried out. The assay was immunoSEQ multiplex PCR, and TCRdb's table has in-frame clones only and misses some. Its clone listing holds roughly 150,000 clones. CDR3 size: 15 residues. The germline CDR1 and CDR2 sequences are KGHSH and LQKENI. Losses at the gene ends were 5 bases for V and 4 bases for J; bases not matched to a gene: 9. Study observations and caveats: Across donors, presence/absence analyses took sequencing depth to be roughly uniform.

This receptor was identified in a woman in her fifties or sixties in good health and CMV-seronegative. The V call is TRBV18, the J call TRBJ2-5; TRBD1 matches 8 bases. The sequencing sample was made of PBMCs. Here the CDR3 reads CASSTTGDRRETQYF. The DNA for the CDR3 is TGTGCCAGCTCAACGACAGGGGATCGGAGAGAGACCCAGTACTTC. Full variable domain (rest looked up from reference TRBV18 and TRBJ2-5): NAGVMQNPRHLVRRRGQEARLRCSPMKGHSHVYWYRQLPEEGLKFMVYLQKENIIDESGMPKERFSAEFPKEGPSILRIQQVVRGDSAAYFCASSTTGDRRETQYFGPGTRLLVL.